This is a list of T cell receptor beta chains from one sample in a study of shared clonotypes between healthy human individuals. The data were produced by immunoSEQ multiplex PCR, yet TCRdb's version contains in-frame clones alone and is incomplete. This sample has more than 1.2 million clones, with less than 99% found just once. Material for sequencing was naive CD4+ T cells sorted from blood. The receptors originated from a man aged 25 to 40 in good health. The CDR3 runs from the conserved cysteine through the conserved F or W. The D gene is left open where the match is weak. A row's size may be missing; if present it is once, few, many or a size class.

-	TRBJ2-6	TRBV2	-	TGTGCCAGCAGGGGTAGACGGATCTCTGGGGCCAACGTCCTGACTTTC	CASRGRRISGANVLTF
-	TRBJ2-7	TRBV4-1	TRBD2	TGCGCCAGCAGCCAAGATCCCAGCGGGAGGGCCTACGAGCAGTACTTC	CASSQDPSGRAYEQYF
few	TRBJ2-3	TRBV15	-	TGTGCCACCAGCAACTTCGGTGGGGACACAGATACGCAGTATTTT	CATSNFGGDTDTQYF
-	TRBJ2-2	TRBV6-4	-	TGTGCCAGCAGCTCACAACTTAACACCGGGGAGCTGTTTTTT	CASSSQLNTGELFF
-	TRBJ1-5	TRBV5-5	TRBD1	TGTGCCAGCAGCCAGACAGGGACTGGCAATCAGCCCCAGCATTTT	CASSQTGTGNQPQHF
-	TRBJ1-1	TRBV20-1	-	TGCAGTGCTAGGCCACGTCGGGAAGCTTTCTTT	CSARPRREAFF
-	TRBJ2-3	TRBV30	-	TGTGCCTGGAGTGTTCAGGGGGGGATAACAGATACGCAGTATTTT	CAWSVQGGITDTQYF
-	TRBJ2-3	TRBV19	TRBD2	TGTGCCAGTAGTATAGTTGGCGGGAGCTCATATACGCAGTATTTT	CASSIVGGSSYTQYF
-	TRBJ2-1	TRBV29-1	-	TGCAGCGTTGTTAGCGGTAGCTCCTACAATGAGCAGTTCTTC	CSVVSGSSYNEQFF
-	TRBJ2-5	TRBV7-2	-	TGTGCCAGCAGCGGCCCGGGGGAGACCCAGTACTTC	CASSGPGETQYF
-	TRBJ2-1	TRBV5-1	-	TGCGCCAGCAGCTCCCGACAGGAGCAGTTCTTC	CASSSRQEQFF
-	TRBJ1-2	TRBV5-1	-	TGCGCCAGCAACTTGGGAGTAAACCCCTATGGCTACACCTTC	CASNLGVNPYGYTF
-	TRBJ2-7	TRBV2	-	TGTGCCAGCAGTGTCGAGGGGGGGACTCCTGCCTACGAGCAGTACTTC	CASSVEGGTPAYEQYF
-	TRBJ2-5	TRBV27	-	TGTGCCAGCACCCCGGTAGGGCGCCCCCAAGAGACCCAGTACTTC	CASTPVGRPQETQYF
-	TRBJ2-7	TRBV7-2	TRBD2	TGTGCCAGCAGCCTCGCGGGGGTGAAAGCCTACGAGCAGTACTTC	CASSLAGVKAYEQYF
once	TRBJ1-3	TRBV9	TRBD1	TGTGCCAGCAGCGGACAGGGGTTTGGAAACACCATATATTTT	CASSGQGFGNTIYF
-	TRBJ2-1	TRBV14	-	TGTGCCAGCAGCCAACCCACAGTATTTGGGCAGTTCTTC	CASSQPTVFGQFF
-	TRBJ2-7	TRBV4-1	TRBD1	TGCGCCAGCAGCGAAGCTCGGACAGGGCCATTCGAGCAGTACTTC	CASSEARTGPFEQYF
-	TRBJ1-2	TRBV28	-	TGTGCCAGCAGTTTTGTTACGTATGGCTACACCTTC	CASSFVTYGYTF
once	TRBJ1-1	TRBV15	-	TGTGCCACCAGCAAAGGGGGGGCTATGAACACTGAAGCTTTCTTT	CATSKGGAMNTEAFF
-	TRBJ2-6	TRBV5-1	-	TGCGCCAGCAGCTCCGGATTGGGGCCCGGGGCCAACGTCCTGACTTTC	CASSSGLGPGANVLTF
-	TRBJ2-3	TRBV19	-	TGTGCCAGTAGTTCCCAGGGGCGGGATCATTTGGATTTT	CASSSQGRDHLDF
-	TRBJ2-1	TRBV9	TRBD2	TGTGCCAGCAGCGTAGGAGGAGCGGGAGGGTTTAATGAGCAGTTCTTC	CASSVGGAGGFNEQFF
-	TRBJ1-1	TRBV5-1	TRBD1	TGCGCCAGCAGCTATACAGGGGGCGATGGCACTGAAGCTTTCTTT	CASSYTGGDGTEAFF
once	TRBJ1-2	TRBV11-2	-	TGTGCCAGCAGCCCTAACAGAGGGGCGCCAGGCTATGGCTACACCTTC	CASSPNRGAPGYGYTF
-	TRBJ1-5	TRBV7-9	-	TGTGCCAGCAGCAAACTAGGGGCGCCTGGCAATCAGCCCCAGCATTTT	CASSKLGAPGNQPQHF
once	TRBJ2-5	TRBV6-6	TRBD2	TGTGCCAGCCTCCGAGTAGCGGGAGTCCAAGAGACCCAGTACTTC	CASLRVAGVQETQYF
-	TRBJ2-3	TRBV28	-	TGTGCCAGCAGTTTATTTCGGGAAAACAGGGTAGTTTCCGATACGCAGTATTTT	CASSLFRENRVVSDTQYF
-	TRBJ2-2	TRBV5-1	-	TGCGCCAGCAGCTTGGAAACCGGCGGGGAGCTGTTTTTT	CASSLETGGELFF
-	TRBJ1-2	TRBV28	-	TGTGCCAGCTTTGATGTCGTGGGGTATGGCTACACCTTC	CASFDVVGYGYTF
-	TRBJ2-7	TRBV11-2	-	TGTGCCAGCAGCTTAAATCAGGGAGGTGTGTACGAGCAGTACTTC	CASSLNQGGVYEQYF
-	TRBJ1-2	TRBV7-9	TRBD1	TGTGCCAGCAGCCGGGGACAGATGTCGAGTATAAACTATGGCTACACCTTC	CASSRGQMSSINYGYTF
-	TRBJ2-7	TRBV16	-	TGTGCCAGCAGCCAATTTCTGGGCGCCGAGCAGTACTTC	CASSQFLGAEQYF
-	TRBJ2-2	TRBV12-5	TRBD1	TGTGCTAGTGGTTTATCAAGGACAGGGGGCGCCGTCGGGGAGCTGTTTTTT	CASGLSRTGGAVGELFF
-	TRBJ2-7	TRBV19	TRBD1	TGTGCCAGTAGTCTGTCAGGGGGTGACACCTACGAGCAGTACTTC	CASSLSGGDTYEQYF